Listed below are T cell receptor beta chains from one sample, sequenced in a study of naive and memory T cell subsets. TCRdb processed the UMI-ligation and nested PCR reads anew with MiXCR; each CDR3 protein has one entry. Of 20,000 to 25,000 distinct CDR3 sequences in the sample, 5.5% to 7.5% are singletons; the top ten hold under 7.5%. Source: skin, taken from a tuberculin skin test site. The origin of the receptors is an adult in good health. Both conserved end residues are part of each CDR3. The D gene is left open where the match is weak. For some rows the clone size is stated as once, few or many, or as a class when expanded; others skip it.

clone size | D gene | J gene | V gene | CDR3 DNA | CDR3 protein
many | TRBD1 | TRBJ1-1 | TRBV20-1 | TGCAGTGCTAGAGATGCACACGGACAGGGGAGGCCTGAAGCTTTCTTT | CSARDAHGQGRPEAFF
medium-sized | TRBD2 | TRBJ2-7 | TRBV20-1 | TGCAGTGCTAGACCGCAAACTAGCGGGTCTTCCTACGAGCAGTACTTC | CSARPQTSGSSYEQYF
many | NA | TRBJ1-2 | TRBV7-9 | TGTGCCAGCAGCCCGACAGGCTATGGCTACACCTTC | CASSPTGYGYTF
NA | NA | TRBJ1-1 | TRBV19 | TGTGCCAGTAGCCTACCCGACAGTGAAGCTTTCTTT | CASSLPDSEAFF
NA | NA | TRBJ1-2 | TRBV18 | TGTGCCAGCTCACGCGAGGAGGGCTACACCTTC | CASSREEGYTF
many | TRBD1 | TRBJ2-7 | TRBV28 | TGTGCCAGCAGTTTTCACGGACAGGTTAAACACGAGCAGTACTTC | CASSFHGQVKHEQYF
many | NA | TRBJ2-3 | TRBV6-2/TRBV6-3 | TGTGCCAGCAGGTTAGGAGGACCCACAGATACGCAGTATTTT | CASRLGGPTDTQYF
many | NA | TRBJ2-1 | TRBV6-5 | TGTGCCAGCAGCCCGGGGGGCACAGGGAGGAATGAGCAGTTCTTC | CASSPGGTGRNEQFF
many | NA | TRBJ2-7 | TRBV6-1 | TGTGCCAGCAGTGAAGGCAGGGGAATTTCCTACGAGCAGTACTTC | CASSEGRGISYEQYF
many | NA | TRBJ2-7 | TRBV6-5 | TGTGCCAGCAGTTACGGATCGACCGCCTACGAGCAGTACTTC | CASSYGSTAYEQYF